This entry describes one T cell receptor beta chain. From the 5' RACE reads, TCRdb called clonotypes with MiXCR, one entry per CDR3 protein. This table holds hundreds of thousands of distinct CDR3 sequences, less than 25% found once. This entry comes from a study of T-cell memory formation after mild COVID-19. From germline, CDR1 is SGHVS and CDR2 FQNEAQ. Germline trimming cut 5 bases from V and 0 bases from J; bases unmatched to any gene: 5. CDR3 length equals 16 residues. This rearrangement joins TRBV7-8 to TRBJ2-2; 8 nucleotides match TRBD2. The sample consisted of PBMCs or a T cell subset sorted from them (not recorded which). The clonotype was recovered from an adult woman who had mild COVID-19 (a few samples of this study predate the infection). Cell type and time point are not known. CDR3 DNA: TGTGCCAGCAGCCCTAGAGCGGGGGCGAACACCGGGGAGCTGTTTTTT. It encodes CASSPRAGANTGELFF. The full variable domain, its missing parts supplied by reference TRBV7-8 and TRBJ2-2, is GAGVSQSPRYKVAKRGQDVALRCDPISGHVSLFWYQQALGQGPEFLTYFQNEAQLDKSGLPSDRFFAERPEGSVSTLKIQRTQQEDSAVYLCASSPRAGANTGELFFGEGSRLTVL.